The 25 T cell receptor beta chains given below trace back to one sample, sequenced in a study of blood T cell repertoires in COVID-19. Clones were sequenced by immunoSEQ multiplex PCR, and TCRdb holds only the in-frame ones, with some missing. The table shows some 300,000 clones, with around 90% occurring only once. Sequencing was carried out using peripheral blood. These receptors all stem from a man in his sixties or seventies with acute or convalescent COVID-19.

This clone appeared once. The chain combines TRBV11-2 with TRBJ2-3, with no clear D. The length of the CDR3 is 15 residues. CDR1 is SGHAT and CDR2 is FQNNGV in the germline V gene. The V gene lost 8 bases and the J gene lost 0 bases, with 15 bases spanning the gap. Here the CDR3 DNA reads TGTGCCAGCGCGTACAGTAGTTCTAGCACAGATACGCAGTATTTT. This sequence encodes CASAYSSSSTDTQYF.

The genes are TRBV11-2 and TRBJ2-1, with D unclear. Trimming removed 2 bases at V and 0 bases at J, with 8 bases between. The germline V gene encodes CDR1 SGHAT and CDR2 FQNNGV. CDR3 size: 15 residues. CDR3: CASSLKRSSYNEQFF. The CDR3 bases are TGTGCCAGCAGCTTAAAGCGAAGCTCCTACAATGAGCAGTTCTTC. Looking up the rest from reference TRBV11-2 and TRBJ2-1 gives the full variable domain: EAGVAQSPRYKIIEKRQSVAFWCNPISGHATLYWYQQILGQGPKLLIQFQNNGVVDDSQLPKDRFSAERLKGVDSTLKIQPAKLEDSAVYLCASSLKRSSYNEQFFGPGTRLTVL.

CDR3 sequence (DNA): TGCGCCAGCAGCTCACAGGGAGTGGAACAAGAGACCCAGTACTTC. This gives the protein CASSSQGVEQETQYF. J is TRBJ2-5 and V is TRBV5-1; D perhaps matches TRBD1 (6 bases). This CDR3 region has 15 residues. The germline CDR1 and CDR2 sequences are SGHRS and YFSETQ. V lost 3 bases, J lost 2 bases, and 14 bases lay in between. The whole variable domain, remainder taken from reference TRBV5-1 and TRBJ2-5, is KAGVTQTPRYLIKTRGQQVTLSCSPISGHRSVSWYQQTPGQGLQFLFEYFSETQRNKGNFPGRFSGRQFSNSRSEMNVSTLELGDSALYLCASSSQGVEQETQYFGPGTRLLVL.

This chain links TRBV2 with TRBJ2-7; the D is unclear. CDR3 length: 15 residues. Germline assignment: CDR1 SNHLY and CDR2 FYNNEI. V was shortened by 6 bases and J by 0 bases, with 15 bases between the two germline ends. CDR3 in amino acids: CASRALPRSSYEQYF. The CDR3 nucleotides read TGTGCCAGCAGGGCCCTACCGAGGAGCTCCTACGAGCAGTACTTC.

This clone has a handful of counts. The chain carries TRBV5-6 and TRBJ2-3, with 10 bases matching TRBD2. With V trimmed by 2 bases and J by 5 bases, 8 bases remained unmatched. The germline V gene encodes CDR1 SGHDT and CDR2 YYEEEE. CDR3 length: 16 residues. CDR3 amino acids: CASSFRTSGARDTQYF. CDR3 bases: TGTGCCAGCAGCTTCCGGACTAGCGGAGCCAGAGATACGCAGTATTTT.

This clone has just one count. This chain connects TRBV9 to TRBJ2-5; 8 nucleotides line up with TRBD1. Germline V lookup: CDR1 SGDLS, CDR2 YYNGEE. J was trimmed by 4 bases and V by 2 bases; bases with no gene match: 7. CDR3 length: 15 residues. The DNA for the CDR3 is TGTGCCAGCAGCGTTGACAGGGGAGGCGGAGAGACCCAGTACTTC. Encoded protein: CASSVDRGGGETQYF.

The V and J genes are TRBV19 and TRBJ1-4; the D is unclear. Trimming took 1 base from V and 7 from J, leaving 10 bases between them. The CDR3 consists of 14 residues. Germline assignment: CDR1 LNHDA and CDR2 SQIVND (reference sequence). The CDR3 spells CASSIAHRGEKLFF. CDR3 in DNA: TGTGCCAGTAGTATAGCCCACCGGGGTGAAAAACTGTTTTTT.

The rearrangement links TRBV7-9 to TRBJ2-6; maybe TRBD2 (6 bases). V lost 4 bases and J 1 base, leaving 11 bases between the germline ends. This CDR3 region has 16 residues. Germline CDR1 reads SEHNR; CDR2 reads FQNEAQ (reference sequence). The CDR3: CASSSSGLSGANVLTF. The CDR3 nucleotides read TGTGCCAGCAGCTCATCCGGACTATCTGGGGCCAACGTCCTGACTTTC.

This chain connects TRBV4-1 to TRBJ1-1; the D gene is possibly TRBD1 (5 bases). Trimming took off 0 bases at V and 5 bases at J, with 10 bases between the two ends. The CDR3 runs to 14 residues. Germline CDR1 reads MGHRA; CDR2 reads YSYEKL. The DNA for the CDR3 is TGCGCCAGCAGCCAAGAGCTCCGGGGGACTGAAGCTTTCTTT. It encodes CASSQELRGTEAFF.

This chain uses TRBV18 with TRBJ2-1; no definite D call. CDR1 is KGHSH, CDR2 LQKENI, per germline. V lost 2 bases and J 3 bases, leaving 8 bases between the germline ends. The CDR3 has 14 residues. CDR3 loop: CASSPGTVYNEQFF. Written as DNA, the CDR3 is TGTGCCAGCTCACCAGGTACAGTCTACAATGAGCAGTTCTTC.

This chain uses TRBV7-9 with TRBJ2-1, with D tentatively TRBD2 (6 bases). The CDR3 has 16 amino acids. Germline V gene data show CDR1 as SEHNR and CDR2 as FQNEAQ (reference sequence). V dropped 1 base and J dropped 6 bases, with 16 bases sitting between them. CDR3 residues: CASSLGAAGKGNEQFF. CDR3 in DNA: TGTGCCAGCAGCTTAGGGGCGGCGGGAAAGGGCAATGAGCAGTTCTTC.

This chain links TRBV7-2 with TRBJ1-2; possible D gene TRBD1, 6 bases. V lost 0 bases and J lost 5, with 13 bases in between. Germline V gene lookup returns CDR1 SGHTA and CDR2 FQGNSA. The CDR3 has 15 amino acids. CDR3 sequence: CASSLATGTYYGYTF. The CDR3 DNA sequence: TGTGCCAGCAGCTTAGCAACGGGGACATATTATGGCTACACCTTC.

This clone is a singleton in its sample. Here the CDR3 DNA reads TGCGCCAGCAGCTTCAGAGGGCATTCACCCCTCCACTTT. Amino acids: CASSFRGHSPLHF. This chain links TRBV5-1 with TRBJ1-6; no clear D gene. CDR1 and CDR2 from the germline V gene are SGHRS and YFSETQ. V was cut by 2 bases and J by 8 bases, with 8 bases left in between. CDR3 length: 13 residues.

CDR3 in DNA: TGTGCCAGCAGCAAACAGGGTCCCGGGGAGCTGTTTTTT. This codes for CASSKQGPGELFF. The V and J genes are TRBV21-1 and TRBJ2-2; TRBD1, the D gene given by the table, was not confirmed from the DNA. TRBV21-1 is annotated as a pseudogene. The CDR3 is 13 amino acids.

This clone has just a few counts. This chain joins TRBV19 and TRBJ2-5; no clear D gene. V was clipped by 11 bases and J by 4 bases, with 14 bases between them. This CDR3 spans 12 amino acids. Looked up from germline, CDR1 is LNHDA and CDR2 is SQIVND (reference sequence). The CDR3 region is CAEFQVGETQYF. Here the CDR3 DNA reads TGTGCCGAATTTCAGGTCGGAGAGACCCAGTACTTC.

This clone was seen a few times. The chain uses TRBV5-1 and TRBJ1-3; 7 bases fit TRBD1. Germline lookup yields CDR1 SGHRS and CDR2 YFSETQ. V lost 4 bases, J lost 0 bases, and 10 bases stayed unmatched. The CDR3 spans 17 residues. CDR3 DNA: TGCGCCAGCAGCCTGGGGACGGACAGGTACTCTGGAAACACCATATATTTT. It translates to CASSLGTDRYSGNTIYF.

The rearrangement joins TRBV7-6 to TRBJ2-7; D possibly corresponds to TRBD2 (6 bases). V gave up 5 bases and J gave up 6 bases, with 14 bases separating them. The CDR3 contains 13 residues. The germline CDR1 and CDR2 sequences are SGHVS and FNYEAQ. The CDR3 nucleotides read TGTGCCAGCAGCCCACGAGCGGGTTCCGAGCAGTACTTC. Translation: CASSPRAGSEQYF.

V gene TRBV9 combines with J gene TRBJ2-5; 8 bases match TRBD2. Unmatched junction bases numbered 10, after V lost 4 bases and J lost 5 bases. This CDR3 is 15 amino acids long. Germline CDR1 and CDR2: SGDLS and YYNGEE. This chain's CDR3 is CASSPGGEIIETQYF. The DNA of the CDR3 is TGTGCCAGCAGCCCGGGGGGGGAAATCATTGAGACCCAGTACTTC.

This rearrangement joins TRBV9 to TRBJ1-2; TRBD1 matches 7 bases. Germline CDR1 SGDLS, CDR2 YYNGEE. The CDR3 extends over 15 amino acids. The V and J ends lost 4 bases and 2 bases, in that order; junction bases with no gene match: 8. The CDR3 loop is CASSPWDSQNYGYTF. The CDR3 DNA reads TGTGCCAGCAGCCCCTGGGACAGCCAAAACTATGGCTACACCTTC.

The CDR3 loop is CASSLMGGGNSPLHF. In DNA, the CDR3 is TGTGCCAGCAGCCTGATGGGCGGGGGTAATTCACCCCTCCACTTT. V and J are TRBV11-2 and TRBJ1-6; D may be TRBD1 (5 bases). CDR1 and CDR2 from the germline V gene are SGHAT and FQNNGV. The V end lost 5 bases, the J end lost 6 bases, and 14 bases lay between the germline ends. This CDR3 contains 15 residues.

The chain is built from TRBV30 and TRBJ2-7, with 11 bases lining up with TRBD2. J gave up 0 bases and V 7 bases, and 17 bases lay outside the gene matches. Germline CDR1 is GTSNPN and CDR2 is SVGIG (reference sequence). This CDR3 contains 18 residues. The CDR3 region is CAFSKGTSGTGGSYEQYF. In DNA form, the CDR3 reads TGTGCCTTTTCAAAAGGGACTAGCGGAACCGGGGGCTCCTACGAGCAGTACTTC.

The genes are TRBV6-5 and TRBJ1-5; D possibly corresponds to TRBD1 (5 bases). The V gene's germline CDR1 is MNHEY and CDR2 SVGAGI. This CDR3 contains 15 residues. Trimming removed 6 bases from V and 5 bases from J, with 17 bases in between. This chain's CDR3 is CASRRTAGVDQPQHF. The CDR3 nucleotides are TGTGCCAGCAGACGGACGGCGGGGGTGGATCAGCCCCAGCATTTT.

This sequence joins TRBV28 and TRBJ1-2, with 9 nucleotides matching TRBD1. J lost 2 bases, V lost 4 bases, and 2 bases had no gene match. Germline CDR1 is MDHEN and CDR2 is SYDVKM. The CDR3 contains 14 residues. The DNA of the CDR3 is TGTGCCAGCAGTTACGGACAGGGGAACTATGGCTACACCTTC. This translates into CASSYGQGNYGYTF.

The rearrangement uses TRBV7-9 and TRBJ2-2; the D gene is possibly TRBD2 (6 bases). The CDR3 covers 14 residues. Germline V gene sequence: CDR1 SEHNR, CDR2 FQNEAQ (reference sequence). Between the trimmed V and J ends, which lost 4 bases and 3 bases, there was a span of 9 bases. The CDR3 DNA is TGTGCCAGCAGCTCGGAGGGGCACACCGGGGAGCTGTTTTTT. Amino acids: CASSSEGHTGELFF.

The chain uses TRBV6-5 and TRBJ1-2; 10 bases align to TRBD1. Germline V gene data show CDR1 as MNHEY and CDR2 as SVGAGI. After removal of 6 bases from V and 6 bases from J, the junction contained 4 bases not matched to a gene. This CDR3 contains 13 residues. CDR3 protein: CASRRQGADGYTF. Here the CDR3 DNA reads TGTGCCAGCAGGCGACAGGGGGCGGATGGCTACACCTTC.